The 10 T cell receptor beta chains given below trace back to one sample, sequenced in a study of T cell repertoires in cytomegalovirus infection. TCRdb itself ran the reads through MiXCR, one entry per CDR3 protein. The sample consists of roughly 600,000 distinct CDR3 sequences, approximately 25% of them appearing once. The specimen was CD8+ T cells from PBMCs. These receptors all stem from a human donor in good health (CMV status not recorded). Some clones in this sample may be carry-over from other donors' samples.

In its sample, this clonotype was seen a few times. J is TRBJ2-1 and V is TRBV12-3 or TRBV12-4, with no clear D. Trimming stripped 7 bases from V and 5 bases from J, with 9 bases between. CDR3 length: 12 amino acids. For the CDR3, the DNA is TGTGCCAGCACCGACCCTGACAATGAGCAGTTCTTC. Translating it yields CASTDPDNEQFF.

The table lists this clonotype with a few counts. The gene calls are TRBV7-9 and TRBJ2-1; D is unclear. V was shortened by 1 base and J by 10 bases, with 8 bases between the two germline ends. Germline CDR1 SEHNR, CDR2 FQNEAQ (reference sequence). The CDR3 has 12 amino acids. CDR3 sequence: CASSLVVEEQFF. The DNA of the CDR3 is TGTGCCAGCAGCTTAGTGGTTGAAGAGCAGTTCTTC.

The chain is built from TRBV12-3 or TRBV12-4 and TRBJ2-3; maybe TRBD1 (6 bases). There are 14 residues in the CDR3. V shed 7 bases and J shed 8 bases, with 19 bases lying between them. The CDR3 protein is CASTSDSPLGTQYF. The CDR3 DNA reads TGTGCCAGCACCTCGGACAGCCCCTTGGGTACGCAGTATTTT.

This clonotype was seen only a few times. This chain joins TRBV6-6 and TRBJ2-7, with a weak D call TRBD1 (6 bases). CDR1 and CDR2 (germline): MNHNY, SVGAGI (reference sequence). Trimming removed 5 bases from V and 4 bases from J, with 9 bases in between. The CDR3 has 12 amino acids. The DNA for the CDR3 is TGTGCCAGCAGTCCTGGACAGTACGAGCAGTACGTC. This translates into CASSPGQYEQYV.

V is TRBV23-1 and J is TRBJ2-1; a possible D gene is TRBD1 (7 bases). TRBV23-1 is placed among ORFs of uncertain function. The V end lost 0 bases, the J end lost 1 base, and 25 bases lay between the germline ends. This CDR3 region has 21 residues. For the CDR3, the DNA is TGCGCCAGCAGTCAATCTAGGCGGCGGGCAGGGGGGTTAGTGTCCTACAATGAGCAGTTCTTC. The encoded protein is CASSQSRRRAGGLVSYNEQFF.

A few counts support this clonotype. This CDR3 is CSATEHRANEKLFF. CDR3 DNA: TGCAGTGCTACCGAGCACAGAGCTAATGAAAAACTGTTTTTT. This sequence joins TRBV20-1 and TRBJ1-4; D remains ambiguous. Germline CDR1 is DFQATT and CDR2 is SNEGSKA (reference sequence). This CDR3 has 14 amino acids. V lost 4 bases, J lost 3 bases, and 12 bases lay in between.

This clonotype appeared many times. The chain joins TRBV7-8 to TRBJ1-5; D is possibly TRBD1 (5 bases). V lost 2 bases, J lost 5 bases, and 19 bases lay in between. Germline V CDR1 and CDR2: SGHVS, FQNEAQ. This CDR3 spans 17 amino acids. CDR3 sequence reads: CASSLLAFGTRDQPQHF. The CDR3 nucleotides are TGTGCCAGCAGCTTATTAGCGTTCGGGACCAGGGATCAGCCCCAGCATTTT.

The V gene is TRBV20-1, the J gene TRBJ2-2, with a weak D call TRBD1 (8 bases). This CDR3 is built from 16 residues. Deletions cut 1 base from V and 4 bases from J, with 16 bases between. Germline-derived CDR1 and CDR2 are DFQATT and SNEGSKA (reference sequence). In nucleotides, the CDR3 is TGCAGTGCTAGAGGGAGGACAGGGAGGGTCACCGGGGAGCTGTTTTTT. It yields the protein CSARGRTGRVTGELFF.

V and J are TRBV24-1 and TRBJ2-1, with a possible D match to TRBD2 (6 bases). There are 14 residues in the CDR3. The V gene's germline CDR1 is KGHDR and CDR2 SFDVKD. V was trimmed by 4 bases and J by 4 bases, leaving 10 bases between them. The CDR3 protein is CATSDGGVYNEQFF. The CDR3, as DNA: TGTGCCACCAGTGACGGAGGGGTATACAATGAGCAGTTCTTC.

This clonotype showed up just a few times. The J gene is TRBJ2-3, the V gene TRBV2; 8 positions match TRBD1. Germline CDR1 SNHLY, CDR2 FYNNEI. The CDR3 totals 12 residues. With 9 bases clipped from V and 1 base from J, the junction kept 0 bases outside the gene matches. The CDR3 reads CARGQGTDTQYF. The DNA of the CDR3 is TGTGCCAGGGGACAGGGCACAGATACGCAGTATTTT. The full variable domain, its missing parts supplied by reference TRBV2 and TRBJ2-3, is EPEVTQTPSHQVTQMGQEVILRCVPISNHLYFYWYRQILGQKVEFLVSFYNNEISEKSEIFDDQFSVERPDGSNFTLKIRSTKLEDSAMYFCARGQGTDTQYFGPGTRLTVL.